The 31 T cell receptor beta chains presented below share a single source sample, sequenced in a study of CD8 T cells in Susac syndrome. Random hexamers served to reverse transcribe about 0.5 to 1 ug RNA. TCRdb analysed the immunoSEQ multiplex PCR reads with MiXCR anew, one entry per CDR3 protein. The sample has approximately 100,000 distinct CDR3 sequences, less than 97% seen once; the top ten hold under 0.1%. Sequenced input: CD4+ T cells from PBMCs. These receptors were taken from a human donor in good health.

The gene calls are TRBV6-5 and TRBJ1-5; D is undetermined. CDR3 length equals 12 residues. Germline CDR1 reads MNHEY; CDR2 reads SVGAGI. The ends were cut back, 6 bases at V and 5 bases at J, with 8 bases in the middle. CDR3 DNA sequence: TGTGCCAGCAGGTCGGGCGATCAGCCCCAGCATTTT. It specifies CASRSGDQPQHF.

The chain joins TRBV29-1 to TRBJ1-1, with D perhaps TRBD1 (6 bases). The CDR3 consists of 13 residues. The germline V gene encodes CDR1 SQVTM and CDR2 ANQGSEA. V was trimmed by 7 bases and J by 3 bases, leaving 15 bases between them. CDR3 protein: CSALWDIYTEAFF. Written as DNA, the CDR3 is TGCAGCGCCTTATGGGACATATACACTGAAGCTTTCTTT. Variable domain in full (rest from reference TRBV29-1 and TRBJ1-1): SAVISQKPSRDICQRGTSLTIQCQVDSQVTMMFWYRQQPGQSLTLIATANQGSEATYESGFVIDKFPISRPNLTFSTLTVSNMSPEDSSIYLCSALWDIYTEAFFGQGTRLTVV.

The DNA of the CDR3 is TGTGCCAGCAACCCGGGTCAGAACACTGAAGCTTTCTTT. Residues: CASNPGQNTEAFF. The chain joins TRBV3-1 to TRBJ1-1; the D is unclear. Germline values: CDR1 LGHDT, CDR2 YNNKEL (reference sequence). The CDR3 length is 13 residues. Trimming removed 7 bases at V and 1 base at J, with 10 bases between.

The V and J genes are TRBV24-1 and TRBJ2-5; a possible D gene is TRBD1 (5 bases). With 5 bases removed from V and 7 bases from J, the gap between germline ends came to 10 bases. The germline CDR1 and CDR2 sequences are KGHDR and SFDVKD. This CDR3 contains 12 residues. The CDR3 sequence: CATSAARGTQYF. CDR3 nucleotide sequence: TGTGCCACCAGTGCGGCTAGGGGGACCCAGTACTTC.

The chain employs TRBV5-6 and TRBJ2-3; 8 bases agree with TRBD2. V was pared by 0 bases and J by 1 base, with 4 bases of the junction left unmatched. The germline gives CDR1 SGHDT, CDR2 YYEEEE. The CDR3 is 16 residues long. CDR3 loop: CASSLGLAGRTDTQYF. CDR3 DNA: TGTGCCAGCAGCTTGGGTCTAGCGGGCCGCACAGATACGCAGTATTTT.

CDR3 nucleotide sequence: TGTGCCACCAGCAGAGATCACAGGGGAGAAAAACTGTTTTTT. It translates to CATSRDHRGEKLFF. The genes are TRBV15 and TRBJ1-4; 7 nucleotides line up with TRBD1. The V segment lost 0 bases and the J segment 8 bases; nucleotides outside the gene matches: 3. CDR1 and CDR2 from the germline V gene are LNHNV and YYDKDF (reference sequence). CDR3 length: 14 residues.

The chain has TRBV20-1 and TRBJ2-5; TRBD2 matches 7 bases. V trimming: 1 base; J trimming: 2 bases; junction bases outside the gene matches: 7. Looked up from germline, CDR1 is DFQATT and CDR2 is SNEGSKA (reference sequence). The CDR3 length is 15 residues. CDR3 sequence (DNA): TGCAGTGCTAGAGGAGGTCTAGCGGTTCAAGAGACCCAGTACTTC. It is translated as CSARGGLAVQETQYF.

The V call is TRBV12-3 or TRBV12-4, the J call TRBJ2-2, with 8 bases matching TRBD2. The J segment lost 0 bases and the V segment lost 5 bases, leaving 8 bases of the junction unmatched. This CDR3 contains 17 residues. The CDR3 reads CASSLSRGGPNTGELFF. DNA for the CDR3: TGTGCCAGCAGTCTATCACGCGGGGGGCCGAACACCGGGGAGCTGTTTTTT.

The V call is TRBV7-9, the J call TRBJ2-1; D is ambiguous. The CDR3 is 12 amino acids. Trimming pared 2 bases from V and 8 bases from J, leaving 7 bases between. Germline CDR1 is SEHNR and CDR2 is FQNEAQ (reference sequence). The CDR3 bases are TGTGCCAGCAGCTTAAAGGGTCATGAGCAGTTCTTC. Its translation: CASSLKGHEQFF.

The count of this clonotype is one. The CDR3 sequence is CASSFGRDYGYTF. DNA for the CDR3: TGTGCCAGCAGTTTCGGGCGGGACTATGGCTACACCTTC. V gene TRBV28 combines with J gene TRBJ1-2; D not certain. V gave up 3 bases and J gave up 3 bases, with 8 bases separating them. Germline values: CDR1 MDHEN, CDR2 SYDVKM. CDR3 size: 13 residues.

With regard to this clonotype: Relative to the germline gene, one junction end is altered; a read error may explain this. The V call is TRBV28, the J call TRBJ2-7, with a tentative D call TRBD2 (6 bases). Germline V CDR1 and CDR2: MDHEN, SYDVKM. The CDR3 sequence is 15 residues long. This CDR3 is CASSSRAIAAYEQYF. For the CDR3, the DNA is TGTGCCAGCAGTTCCCGGGCCATAGCGGCCTATGAGCAGTACTTC.

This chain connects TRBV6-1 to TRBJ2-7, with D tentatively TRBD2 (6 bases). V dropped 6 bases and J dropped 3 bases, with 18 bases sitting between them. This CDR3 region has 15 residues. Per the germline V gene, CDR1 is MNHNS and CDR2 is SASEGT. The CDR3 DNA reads TGTGCCAGCAGCTTGGTGGGGGGAACGGTCTACGAGCAGTACTTC. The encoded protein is CASSLVGGTVYEQYF.

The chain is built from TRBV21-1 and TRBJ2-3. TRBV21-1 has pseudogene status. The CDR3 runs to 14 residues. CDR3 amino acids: CASSKQAVTDTQYF. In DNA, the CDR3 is TGTGCCAGCAGCAAACAGGCGGTAACAGATACGCAGTATTTT.

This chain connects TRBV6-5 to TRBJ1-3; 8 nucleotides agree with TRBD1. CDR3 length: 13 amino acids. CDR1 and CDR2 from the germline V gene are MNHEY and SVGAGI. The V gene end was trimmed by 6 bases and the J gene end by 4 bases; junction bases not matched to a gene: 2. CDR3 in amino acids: CASRDRGGNTIYF. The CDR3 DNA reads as TGTGCCAGCAGAGACAGGGGCGGAAACACCATATATTTT.

In DNA, the CDR3 is TGTGCCAGCAGCCAGGGACAGGGTCTGAACACCGGGGAGCTGTTTTTT. It codes for CASSQGQGLNTGELFF. The rearrangement links TRBV4-2 to TRBJ2-2; TRBD1 matches at 9 bases. With V trimmed by 3 bases and J by 1 base, 3 bases remained unmatched. The CDR3 spans 16 residues. Germline V lookup: CDR1 LGHNA, CDR2 YNFKEQ.

The CDR3 DNA is TGCGCCAGCAGCCAAGGGGAGGGTCCAGACTATGGCTACACCTTC. Protein product: CASSQGEGPDYGYTF. The chain employs TRBV4-3 and TRBJ1-2; D call uncertain. Trimming took off 1 base at V and 3 bases at J, with 12 bases between the two ends. CDR1 is LGHNA, CDR2 YSLEER, per germline. The CDR3 runs to 15 residues.

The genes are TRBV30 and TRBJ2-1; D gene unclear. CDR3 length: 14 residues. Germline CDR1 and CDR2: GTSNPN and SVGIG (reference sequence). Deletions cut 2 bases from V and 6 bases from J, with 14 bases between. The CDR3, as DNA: TGTGCCTGGAGTATGACTCCTGGGGTCAATGAGCAGTTCTTC. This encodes CAWSMTPGVNEQFF.

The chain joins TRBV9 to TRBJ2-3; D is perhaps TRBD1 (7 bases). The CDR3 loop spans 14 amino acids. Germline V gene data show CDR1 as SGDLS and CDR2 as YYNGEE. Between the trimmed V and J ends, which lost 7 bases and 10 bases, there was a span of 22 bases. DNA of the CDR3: TGTGCCAGCGGACAGGCCCAGCTGGGGGGATCGCAGTATTTT. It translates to CASGQAQLGGSQYF.

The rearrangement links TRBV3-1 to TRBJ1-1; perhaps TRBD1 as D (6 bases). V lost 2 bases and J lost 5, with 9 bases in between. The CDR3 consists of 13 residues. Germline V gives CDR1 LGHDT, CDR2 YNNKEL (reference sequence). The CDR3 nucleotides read TGTGCCAGCAGCCAATTGAGGGGGACTGAAGCTTTCTTT. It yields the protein CASSQLRGTEAFF.

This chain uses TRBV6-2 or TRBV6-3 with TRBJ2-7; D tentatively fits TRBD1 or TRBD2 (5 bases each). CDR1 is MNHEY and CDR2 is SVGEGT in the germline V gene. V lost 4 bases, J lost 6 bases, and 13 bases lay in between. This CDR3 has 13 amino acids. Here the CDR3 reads CASSSGPPGEQYF. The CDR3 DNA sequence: TGTGCCAGCAGTTCGGGACCGCCGGGCGAGCAGTACTTC.

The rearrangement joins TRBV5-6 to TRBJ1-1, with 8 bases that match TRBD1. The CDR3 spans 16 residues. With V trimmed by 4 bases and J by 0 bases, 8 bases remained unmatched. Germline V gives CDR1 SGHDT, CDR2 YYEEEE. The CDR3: CASSPGVTGVNTEAFF. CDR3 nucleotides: TGTGCCAGCAGCCCGGGGGTGACAGGGGTGAACACTGAAGCTTTCTTT.

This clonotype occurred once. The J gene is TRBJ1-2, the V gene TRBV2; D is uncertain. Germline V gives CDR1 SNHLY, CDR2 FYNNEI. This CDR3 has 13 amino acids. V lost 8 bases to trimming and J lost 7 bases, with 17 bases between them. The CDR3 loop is CASGRPAVFGYTF. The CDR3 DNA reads TGTGCCAGCGGTCGGCCGGCGGTCTTTGGCTACACCTTC.

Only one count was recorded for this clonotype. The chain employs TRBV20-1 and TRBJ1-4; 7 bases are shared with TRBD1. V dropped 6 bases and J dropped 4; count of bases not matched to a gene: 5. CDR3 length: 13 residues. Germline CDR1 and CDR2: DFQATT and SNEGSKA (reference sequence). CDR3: CSAGQAINEKLFF. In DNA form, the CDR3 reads TGCAGTGCCGGACAGGCGATTAATGAAAAACTGTTTTTT.

The DNA for the CDR3 is TGCGCCAGCAGCCTCCGAGTCGGGACAGGGGTAGAGACCCAGTACTTC. Its translation is CASSLRVGTGVETQYF. The chain has TRBV4-1 and TRBJ2-5, with 10 nucleotides matching TRBD1. Losses at the gene ends were 4 bases for V and 4 bases for J; bases not matched to a gene: 9. This CDR3 contains 16 residues. Per germline, CDR1 MGHRA and CDR2 YSYEKL.

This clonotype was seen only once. The CDR3 DNA sequence: TGTGCCAGCAGTCCCGGGACTAGCGCTTCCTACGAGCAGTACTTC. This codes for CASSPGTSASYEQYF. The V and J genes are TRBV28 and TRBJ2-7, with TRBD2 identical over 10 bases. Germline assignment: CDR1 MDHEN and CDR2 SYDVKM. The CDR3 is 15 residues long. Trimming removed 5 bases from V and 1 base from J; junction bases left unmatched: 5. The complete variable domain, with remaining parts taken from reference TRBV28 and TRBJ2-7, reads DVKVTQSSRYLVKRTGEKVFLECVQDMDHENMFWYRQDPGLGLRLIYFSYDVKMKEKGDIPEGYSVSREKKERFSLILESASTNQTSMYLCASSPGTSASYEQYFGPGTRLTVT.

The CDR3 DNA follows: TGTGCCTGGAAGCGGGGGGGCCGGACAGATACGCAGTATTTT. Translation: CAWKRGGRTDTQYF. The chain uses TRBV30 and TRBJ2-3; 10 positions match TRBD2. CDR3 length equals 14 residues. With 4 bases clipped from V and 3 bases from J, the junction kept 4 bases outside the gene matches. Germline CDR1 reads GTSNPN; CDR2 reads SVGIG (reference sequence).

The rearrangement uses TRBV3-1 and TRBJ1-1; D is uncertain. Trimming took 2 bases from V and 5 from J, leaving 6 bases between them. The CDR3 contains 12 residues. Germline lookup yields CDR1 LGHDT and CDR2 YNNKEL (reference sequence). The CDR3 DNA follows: TGTGCCAGCAGCCAACAGTGGACTGAAGCTTTCTTT. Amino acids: CASSQQWTEAFF.

The CDR3 sequence: CSARVSGLEETQYF. CDR3 DNA sequence: TGCAGTGCTAGAGTATCGGGACTAGAAGAGACCCAGTACTTC. V is TRBV20-1 and J is TRBJ2-5, with 8 positions matching TRBD2. Trimming removed 1 base from V and 3 bases from J; junction bases left unmatched: 4. CDR1 is DFQATT, CDR2 SNEGSKA, per germline (reference sequence). The CDR3 is 14 amino acids.

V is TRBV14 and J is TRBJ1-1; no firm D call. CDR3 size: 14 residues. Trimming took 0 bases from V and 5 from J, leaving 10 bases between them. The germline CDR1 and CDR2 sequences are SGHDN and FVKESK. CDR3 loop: CASSQDSGITEAFF. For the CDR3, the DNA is TGTGCCAGCAGCCAAGATTCGGGGATAACTGAAGCTTTCTTT.

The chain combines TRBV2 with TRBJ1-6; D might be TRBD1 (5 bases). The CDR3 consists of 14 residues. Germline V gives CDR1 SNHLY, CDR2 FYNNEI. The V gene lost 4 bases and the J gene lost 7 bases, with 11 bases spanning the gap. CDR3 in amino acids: CASSGPGQNSPLHF. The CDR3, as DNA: TGTGCCAGCAGTGGGCCAGGGCAGAATTCACCCCTCCACTTT. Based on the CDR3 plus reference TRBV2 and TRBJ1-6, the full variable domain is EPEVTQTPSHQVTQMGQEVILRCVPISNHLYFYWYRQILGQKVEFLVSFYNNEISEKSEIFDDQFSVERPDGSNFTLKIRSTKLEDSAMYFCASSGPGQNSPLHFGNGTRLTVT.

The DNA of the CDR3 is TGCGCCAGCAGCCAAGCGGTCAGATACTACGAGCAGTACTTC. It is translated as CASSQAVRYYEQYF. The J gene is TRBJ2-7, the V gene TRBV4-3; D not resolved. The CDR3 spans 14 residues. Germline-derived CDR1 and CDR2 are LGHNA and YSLEER. V was pared by 1 base and J by 3 bases, with 10 bases between.